The TCR beta chain described here comes from a study of shared T cell receptors in the human thymus. V shed 4 bases and J 2 bases; nucleotides not matched to a gene: 1. The CDR3 has 14 residues. Germline-derived CDR1 and CDR2 are LNHDA and SQIVND (reference sequence). The table came from immunoSEQ multiplex PCR; TCRdb's copy has only in-frame clones and leaves some out. Of hundreds of thousands of clones listed, over 75% are singletons. These data were likewise used in another study, on human thymus T cells. That report notes: During corrective heart surgery, resections were taken, and the thymus tissue came from them. There appeared to be biased usage of V and J genes in thymic and blood repertoires.

The sequencing sample was made of thymocytes. The V call is TRBV19, the J call TRBJ2-1; 8 nucleotides line up with TRBD2. The receptor comes from a boy in the first two years of life with a congenital heart defect. Written as DNA, the CDR3 is TGTGCCAGTAGTAAAGCGGGAGCCTACAATGAGCAGTTCTTC. Its translation is CASSKAGAYNEQFF. Supplemented by reference TRBV19 and TRBJ2-1, the full variable domain reads DGGITQSPKYLFRKEGQNVTLSCEQNLNHDAMYWYRQDPGQGLRLIYYSQIVNDFQKGDIAEGYSVSREKKESFPLTVTSAQKNPTAFYLCASSKAGAYNEQFFGPGTRLTVL.